The 9 T cell receptor beta chains below come from one sample, sequenced in a study of T cell responses to AZD1222 COVID-19 vaccine. Produced via immunoSEQ multiplex PCR; TCRdb's table is partial and in-frame only. The sample yields about 120,000 clones, more than 75% seen once. Specimen: peripheral blood, collected on day 0 of AZD1222 vaccination. The receptors shown here come from an adult in good health.

This clone has only a few counts. The chain recombines TRBV27 with TRBJ1-5; no firm D call. The CDR3 runs to 16 residues. Trimming removed 1 base from V and 1 base from J, with 11 bases in between. Germline CDR1 and CDR2: MNHEY and SMNVEV (reference sequence). CDR3 region: CASSLYVRISNQPQHF. The DNA for the CDR3 is TGTGCCAGCAGTTTATATGTCCGGATAAGCAATCAGCCCCAGCATTTT.

This clone was picked up one time. The chain carries TRBV9 and TRBJ1-2; TRBD1 might be the D (5 bases). Trimming cost V 0 bases and J 3 bases, with 9 bases left between them. Germline V gene lookup returns CDR1 SGDLS and CDR2 YYNGEE. This CDR3 spans 14 amino acids. The CDR3 DNA sequence: TGTGCCAGCAGCGTAGGGGGGAAGGACTATGGCTACACCTTC. Translated: CASSVGGKDYGYTF.

The V and J genes are TRBV28 and TRBJ2-5, with 7 positions matching TRBD2. The trim removed 3 bases at V and 1 base at J, leaving 5 bases unmatched. The CDR3 totals 15 residues. The germline CDR1 and CDR2 sequences are MDHEN and SYDVKM. DNA for the CDR3: TGTGCCAGCAGTTTTCCCAGCGGGACCCAAGAGACCCAGTACTTC. It specifies CASSFPSGTQETQYF.

This chain connects TRBV4-1 to TRBJ2-7; no reliable D call. Germline CDR1 is MGHRA and CDR2 is YSYEKL. This CDR3 has 14 residues. With 4 bases removed from V and 4 bases from J, the gap between germline ends came to 14 bases. The CDR3 DNA follows: TGCGCCAGCAGCCCGAGAGGTTTGGCGTACGAGCAGTACTTC. This codes for CASSPRGLAYEQYF.

This clone was detected once. The chain carries TRBV28 and TRBJ1-6; D might be TRBD1 (5 bases). The germline V gene encodes CDR1 MDHEN and CDR2 SYDVKM. Trimming shortened V by 3 bases and J by 6 bases, and 9 bases separated the two germline ends. The CDR3 covers 14 residues. This CDR3 is CASSFGGSNSPLHF. CDR3 DNA sequence: TGTGCCAGCAGTTTTGGGGGGAGTAATTCACCCCTCCACTTT.

The rearrangement uses TRBV19 and TRBJ2-2; D might be TRBD1 (5 bases). Germline values: CDR1 LNHDA, CDR2 SQIVND (reference sequence). This CDR3 is 14 amino acids long. V was cut by 9 bases and J by 7 bases, with 18 bases left in between. For the CDR3, the DNA is TGTGCCAGCCAGTTCGGGCAGGGATACGGGGAGCTGTTTTTT. Protein sequence: CASQFGQGYGELFF.

The rearrangement uses TRBV14 and TRBJ2-7; a possible D gene is TRBD1 (5 bases). Germline V gives CDR1 SGHDN, CDR2 FVKESK. The ends were cut back, 3 bases at V and 6 bases at J, with 12 bases in the middle. The CDR3 has 13 amino acids. The CDR3 is CASSQLTGLEQYF. The CDR3 DNA reads as TGTGCCAGCAGCCAGCTAACAGGTCTCGAGCAGTACTTC.

This clone was seen only once. V is TRBV28 and J is TRBJ1-4; D might be TRBD1 (5 bases). Germline CDR1 is MDHEN and CDR2 is SYDVKM. V gave up 6 bases and J gave up 7 bases, with 9 bases separating them. The CDR3 contains 12 residues. As DNA, the CDR3 is TGTGCCAGCAGGGACACCCGTGAAAAACTGTTTTTT. Protein sequence: CASRDTREKLFF.

The chain combines TRBV20-1 with TRBJ2-1; 9 bases match TRBD2. V was pared by 3 bases and J by 3 bases, with 9 bases of the junction left unmatched. Germline V gene sequence: CDR1 DFQATT, CDR2 SNEGSKA (reference sequence). The CDR3 consists of 16 residues. CDR3 amino acids: CSASSPLAGFYNEQFF. In DNA form, the CDR3 reads TGCAGTGCTAGTTCGCCACTAGCGGGCTTCTACAATGAGCAGTTCTTC.